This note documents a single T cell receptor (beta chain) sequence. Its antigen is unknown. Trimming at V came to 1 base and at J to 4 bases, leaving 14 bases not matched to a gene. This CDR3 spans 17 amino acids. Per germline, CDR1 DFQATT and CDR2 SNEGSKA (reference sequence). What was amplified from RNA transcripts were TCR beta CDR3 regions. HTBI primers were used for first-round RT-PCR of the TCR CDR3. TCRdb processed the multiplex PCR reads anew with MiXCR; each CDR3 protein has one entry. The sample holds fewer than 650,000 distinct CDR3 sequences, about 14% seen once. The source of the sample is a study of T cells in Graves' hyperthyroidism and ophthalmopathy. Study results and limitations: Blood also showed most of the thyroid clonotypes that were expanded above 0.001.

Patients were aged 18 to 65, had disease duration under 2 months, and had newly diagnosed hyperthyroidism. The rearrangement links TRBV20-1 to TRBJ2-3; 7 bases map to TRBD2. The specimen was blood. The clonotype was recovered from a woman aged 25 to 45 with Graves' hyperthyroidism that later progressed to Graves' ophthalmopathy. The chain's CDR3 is CSARVPFAGDFSDTQYF. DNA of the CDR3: TGCAGTGCTAGAGTTCCCTTTGCGGGAGACTTCTCAGATACGCAGTATTTT.